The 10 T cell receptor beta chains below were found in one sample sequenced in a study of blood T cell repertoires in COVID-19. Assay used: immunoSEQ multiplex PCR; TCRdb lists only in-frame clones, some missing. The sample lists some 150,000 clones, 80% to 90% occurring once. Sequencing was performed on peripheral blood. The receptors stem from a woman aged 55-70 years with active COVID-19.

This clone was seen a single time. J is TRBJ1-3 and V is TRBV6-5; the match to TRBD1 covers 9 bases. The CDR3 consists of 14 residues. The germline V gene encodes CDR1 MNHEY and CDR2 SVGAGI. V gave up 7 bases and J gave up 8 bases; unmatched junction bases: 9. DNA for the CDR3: TGTGCCAGCAATCTACAGGGGGCAACGGACACCATATATTTT. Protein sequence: CASNLQGATDTIYF.

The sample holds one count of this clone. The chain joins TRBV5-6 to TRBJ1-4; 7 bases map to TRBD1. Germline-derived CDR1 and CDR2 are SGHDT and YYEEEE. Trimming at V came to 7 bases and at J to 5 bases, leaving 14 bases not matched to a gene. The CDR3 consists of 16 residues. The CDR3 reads CASSGLNRGSNEKLFF. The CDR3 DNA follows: TGTGCCAGCTCTGGCCTTAACAGGGGATCAAATGAAAAACTGTTTTTT.

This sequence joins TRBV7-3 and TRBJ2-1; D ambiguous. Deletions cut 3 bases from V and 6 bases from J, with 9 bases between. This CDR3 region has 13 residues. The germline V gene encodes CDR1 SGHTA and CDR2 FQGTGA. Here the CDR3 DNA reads TGTGCCAGCAGCTTCGAACTCACCAATGAGCAGTTCTTC. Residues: CASSFELTNEQFF.

This CDR3 is CASSPHGMANTDTQYF. CDR3 nucleotide sequence: TGTGCCAGCAGCCCACATGGCATGGCAAACACAGATACGCAGTATTTT. The chain is built from TRBV28 and TRBJ2-3; the D is unclear. The CDR3 runs 16 residues. The V end was cut by 6 bases, the J end by 2 bases, with 18 bases between. CDR1 is MDHEN, CDR2 SYDVKM, per germline.

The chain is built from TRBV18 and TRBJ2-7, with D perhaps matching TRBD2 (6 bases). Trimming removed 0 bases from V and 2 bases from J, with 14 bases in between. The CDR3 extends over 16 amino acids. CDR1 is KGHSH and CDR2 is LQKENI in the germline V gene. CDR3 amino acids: CASSPPNRGLTYEQYF. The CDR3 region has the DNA TGTGCCAGCTCACCACCGAATAGGGGACTTACCTACGAGCAGTACTTC.

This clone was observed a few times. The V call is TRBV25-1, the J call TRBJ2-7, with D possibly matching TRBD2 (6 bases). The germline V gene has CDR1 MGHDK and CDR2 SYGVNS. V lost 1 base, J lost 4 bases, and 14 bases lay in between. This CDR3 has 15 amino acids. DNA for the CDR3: TGTGCCAGCAGTGAATTGGAGGGAGAGGTGTACGAGCAGTACTTC. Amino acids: CASSELEGEVYEQYF.

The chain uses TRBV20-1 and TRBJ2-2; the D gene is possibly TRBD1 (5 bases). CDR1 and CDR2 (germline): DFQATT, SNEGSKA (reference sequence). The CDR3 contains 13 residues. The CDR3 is CTASQGNTGELFF. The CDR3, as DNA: TGCACCGCTAGTCAGGGGAACACCGGGGAGCTGTTTTTT.

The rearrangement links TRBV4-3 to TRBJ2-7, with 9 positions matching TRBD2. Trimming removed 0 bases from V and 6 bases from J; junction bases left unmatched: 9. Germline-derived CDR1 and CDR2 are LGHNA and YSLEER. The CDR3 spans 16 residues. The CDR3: CASSQDALAGLFEQYF. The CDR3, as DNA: TGCGCCAGCAGCCAAGATGCGCTAGCGGGACTATTCGAGCAGTACTTC.

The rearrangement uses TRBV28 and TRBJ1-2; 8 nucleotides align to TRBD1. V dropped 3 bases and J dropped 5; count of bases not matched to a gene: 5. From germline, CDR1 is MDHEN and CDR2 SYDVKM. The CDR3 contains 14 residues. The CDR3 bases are TGTGCCAGCAGTTTGCAGGGGGCGGTATATGGCTACACCTTC. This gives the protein CASSLQGAVYGYTF.

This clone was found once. The CDR3 reads CASVSGRHNEQFF. The CDR3 DNA is TGTGCCAGCGTCAGCGGGAGACACAATGAGCAGTTCTTC. The chain combines TRBV28 with TRBJ2-1, with 8 bases aligning to TRBD2. The CDR3 runs to 13 residues. CDR1 MDHEN and CDR2 SYDVKM come from the germline V gene. The V segment lost 8 bases and the J segment 5 bases; nucleotides outside the gene matches: 5.